This TCR beta chain came from a study of blood T cell repertoires in COVID-19. Looking at the study overall: Acute and convalescent COVID-19 specimens originated in the United States, Italy and Spain.

Authors' analysis steps: Using reference gene primer amplification, nucleated cell counts were estimated. Here immunoSEQ multiplex PCR was the method, and the copy in TCRdb shows in-frame clones only, minus some. V and J calls and clone size come straight from that table; D and trimming were deduced from the DNA. The sample lists about 62,000 clones; 85% to 90% were seen once. This CDR3 region has 13 residues. Germline-derived CDR1 and CDR2 are MDHEN and SYDVKM. The V end was cut by 8 bases, the J end by 3 bases, with 10 bases between. The TCR comes from a man aged 65 to 85 with acute or convalescent COVID-19. Specimen: peripheral blood. The chain links TRBV28 to TRBJ2-2; the D gene is possibly TRBD2 (6 bases). The CDR3: CASGGTDTGELFF. The CDR3 DNA sequence: TGTGCCAGCGGAGGGACGGACACCGGGGAGCTGTTTTTT. Full variable domain (rest looked up from reference TRBV28 and TRBJ2-2): DVKVTQSSRYLVKRTGEKVFLECVQDMDHENMFWYRQDPGLGLRLIYFSYDVKMKEKGDIPEGYSVSREKKERFSLILESASTNQTSMYLCASGGTDTGELFFGEGSRLTVL.